Below, 10 T cell receptor beta chains from the same sample are listed, as sequenced in a study of cytomegalovirus exposure and HLA in healthy donors. It was with 60 Vbeta and 13 Jbeta primers that the PCR ran. Produced via immunoSEQ multiplex PCR; TCRdb's table is partial and in-frame only. The sample carries about 160,000 clones, roughly 87% recorded once. The sequencing input was PBMCs. The source is a woman aged 25-40 years in good health and CMV-seronegative.

This clone has just one count. The chain couples TRBV19 to TRBJ2-7; TRBD2 agrees at 10 bases. The CDR3 consists of 14 residues. Looked up from germline, CDR1 is LNHDA and CDR2 is SQIVND (reference sequence). V shed 8 bases and J 0 bases; nucleotides not matched to a gene: 4. The CDR3 spells CASSSGRRSYEQYF. The CDR3 DNA is TGTGCCAGTTCTAGCGGGAGACGCTCCTACGAGCAGTACTTC.

J is TRBJ1-2 and V is TRBV18; TRBD1 aligns across 9 bases. CDR1 is KGHSH and CDR2 is LQKENI in the germline V gene. The length of the CDR3 is 16 residues. J was trimmed by 3 bases and V by 1 base; bases with no gene match: 6. CDR3 sequence: CASSPLYRTGDYGYTF. As DNA, the CDR3 is TGTGCCAGCTCACCACTTTACCGGACAGGGGACTATGGCTACACCTTC.

The CDR3 here is CATSRSTATNEKLFF. CDR3 DNA sequence: TGTGCCACCAGCAGATCTACTGCAACTAATGAAAAACTGTTTTTT. The gene calls are TRBV15 and TRBJ1-4; no clear D gene. CDR1 and CDR2 from the germline V gene are LNHNV and YYDKDF (reference sequence). CDR3 length: 15 amino acids. Between the trimmed V and J ends, which lost 2 bases and 0 bases, there was a span of 7 bases.

V is TRBV19 and J is TRBJ1-4; D remains ambiguous. This CDR3 is built from 14 residues. Trimming took off 0 bases at V and 7 bases at J, with 9 bases between the two ends. Germline lookup yields CDR1 LNHDA and CDR2 SQIVND (reference sequence). The CDR3 bases are TGTGCCAGTAGTATAGAAGCTGGACTTGAAAAACTGTTTTTT. Amino acid sequence: CASSIEAGLEKLFF.

This chain links TRBV19 with TRBJ2-3; TRBD2 is a possible D gene (6 bases). V was pared by 4 bases and J by 2 bases, with 19 bases between. Germline lookup yields CDR1 LNHDA and CDR2 SQIVND (reference sequence). The CDR3 consists of 17 residues. The DNA for the CDR3 is TGTGCCAGTAGTAAAGGAAGGAGGGGAACCTCCACAGATACGCAGTATTTT. Residues: CASSKGRRGTSTDTQYF.

CDR3 loop: CASSMRREGLGNEQFF. The CDR3 nucleotides are TGTGCCAGTAGTATGAGGCGGGAGGGCCTGGGGAATGAGCAGTTCTTC. The chain has TRBV19 and TRBJ2-1; 9 bases are shared with TRBD2. V was clipped by 3 bases and J by 7 bases; unmatched bases: 10. This CDR3 has 16 amino acids. Germline values: CDR1 LNHDA, CDR2 SQIVND (reference sequence).

The chain joins TRBV9 to TRBJ2-7; the match to TRBD1 covers 10 bases. Trimming took 3 bases from V and 4 from J; bases not matched to a gene: 10. This CDR3 spans 16 amino acids. Germline V gene data show CDR1 as SGDLS and CDR2 as YYNGEE. CDR3 region: CASSAGWGTGVYEQYF. The CDR3 DNA reads as TGTGCCAGCAGCGCTGGGTGGGGGACAGGGGTGTACGAGCAGTACTTC.

This chain joins TRBV7-9 and TRBJ1-2; D is uncertain. The CDR3 sequence is 13 residues long. V lost 1 base and J 2 bases, leaving 5 bases between the germline ends. The germline V gene encodes CDR1 SEHNR and CDR2 FQNEAQ (reference sequence). The CDR3 coding sequence is TGTGCCAGCAGCTTAGGCCAGAACTATGGCTACACCTTC. Its translation is CASSLGQNYGYTF.

The genes are TRBV9 and TRBJ2-1; D is unclear. The CDR3 runs 11 residues. Germline V CDR1 and CDR2: SGDLS, YYNGEE. V was shortened by 4 bases and J by 10 bases, with 9 bases between the two germline ends. In DNA, the CDR3 is TGTGCCAGCAGCCCTAATCACGAGCAGTTCTTC. The encoded protein is CASSPNHEQFF.

The gene calls are TRBV6-6 and TRBJ2-3, with 11 bases lining up with TRBD2. Trimming at V came to 4 bases and at J to 0 bases, leaving 3 bases not matched to a gene. Germline CDR1 MNHNY, CDR2 SVGAGI (reference sequence). CDR3 length: 16 amino acids. CDR3 in DNA: TGTGCCAGCAGTTCCCGACTAGCGGGGAGCACAGATACGCAGTATTTT. Amino acid sequence: CASSSRLAGSTDTQYF.